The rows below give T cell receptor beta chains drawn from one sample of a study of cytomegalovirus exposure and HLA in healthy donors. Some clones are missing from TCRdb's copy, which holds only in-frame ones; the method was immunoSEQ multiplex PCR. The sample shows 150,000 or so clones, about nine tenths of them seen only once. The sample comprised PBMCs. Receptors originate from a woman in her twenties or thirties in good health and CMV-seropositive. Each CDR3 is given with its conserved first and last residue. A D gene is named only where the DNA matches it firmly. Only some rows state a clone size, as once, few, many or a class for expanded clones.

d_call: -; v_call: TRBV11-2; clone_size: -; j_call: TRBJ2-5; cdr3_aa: CASRRRESQETQYF; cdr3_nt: TGTGCCAGCAGACGGAGAGAGAGCCAAGAGACCCAGTACTTC
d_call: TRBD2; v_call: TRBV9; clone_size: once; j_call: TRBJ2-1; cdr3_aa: CASSLAGASGNEQFF; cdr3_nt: TGTGCCAGCAGCTTAGCGGGAGCCTCGGGTAATGAGCAGTTCTTC
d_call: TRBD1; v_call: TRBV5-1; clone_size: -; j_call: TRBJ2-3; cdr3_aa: CASRRDRAFTDTQYF; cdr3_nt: TGCGCCAGCAGGCGGGACAGGGCATTCACAGATACGCAGTATTTT
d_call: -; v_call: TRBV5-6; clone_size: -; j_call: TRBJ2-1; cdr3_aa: CASSPPVHNEQFF; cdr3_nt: TGTGCCAGCAGCCCACCGGTACACAATGAGCAGTTCTTC
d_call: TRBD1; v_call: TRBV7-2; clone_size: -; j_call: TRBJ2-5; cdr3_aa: CASSLDQGAETQYF; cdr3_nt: TGTGCCAGCAGCTTAGATCAGGGGGCGGAGACCCAGTACTTC
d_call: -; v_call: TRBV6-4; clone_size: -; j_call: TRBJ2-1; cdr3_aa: CASSDSTYNEQFF; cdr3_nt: TGTGCCAGCAGTGACTCGACTTACAATGAGCAGTTCTTC
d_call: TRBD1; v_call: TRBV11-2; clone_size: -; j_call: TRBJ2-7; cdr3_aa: CASSYPLDRGGYEQYF; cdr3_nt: TGTGCCAGCAGCTACCCTCTGGACAGGGGAGGGTACGAGCAGTACTTC
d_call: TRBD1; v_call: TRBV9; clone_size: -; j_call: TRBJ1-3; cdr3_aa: CTYHRDRGGNTIYF; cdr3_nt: TGTACATATCACCGGGACAGGGGGGGAAACACCATATATTTT
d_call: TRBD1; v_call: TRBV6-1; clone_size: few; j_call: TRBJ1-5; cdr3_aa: CASWQGGSGNQPQHF; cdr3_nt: TGTGCCAGCTGGCAAGGGGGCTCTGGCAATCAGCCCCAGCATTTT
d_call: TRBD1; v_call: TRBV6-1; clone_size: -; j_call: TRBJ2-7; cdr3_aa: CASSEAGYRGLLPYEQYF; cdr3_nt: TGTGCCAGCAGTGAAGCGGGGTACAGGGGGCTACTCCCCTACGAGCAGTACTTC
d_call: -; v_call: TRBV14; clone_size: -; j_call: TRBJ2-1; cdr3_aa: CASSQDRRKQFF; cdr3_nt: TGTGCCAGCAGCCAAGATCGGAGAAAGCAGTTCTTC
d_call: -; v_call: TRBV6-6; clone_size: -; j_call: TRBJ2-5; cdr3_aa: CASSYSGGYQETQYF; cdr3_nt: TGTGCCAGCAGTTACTCCGGCGGGTACCAAGAGACCCAGTACTTC
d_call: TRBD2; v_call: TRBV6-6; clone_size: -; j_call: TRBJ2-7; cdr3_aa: CASSQLGLAYEQYF; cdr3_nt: TGTGCCAGCAGTCAATTAGGACTAGCGTACGAGCAGTACTTC
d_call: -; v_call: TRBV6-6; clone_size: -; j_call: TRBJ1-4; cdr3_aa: CASSYVGQGEKLFF; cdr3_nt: TGTGCCAGCAGTTACGTCGGCCAGGGAGAAAAACTGTTTTTT
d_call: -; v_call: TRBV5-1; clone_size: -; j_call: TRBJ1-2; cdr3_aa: CASSLGPYGYTF; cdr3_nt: TGCGCCAGCAGCTTGGGGCCCTATGGCTACACCTTC
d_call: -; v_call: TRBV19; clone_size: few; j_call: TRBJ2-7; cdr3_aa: CASSIGLGQSEQYF; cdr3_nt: TGTGCCAGTAGTATAGGCTTAGGACAGTCCGAGCAGTACTTC
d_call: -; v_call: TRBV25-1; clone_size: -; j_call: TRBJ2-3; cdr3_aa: CASSEYGQGGYTDTQYF; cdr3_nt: TGTGCCAGCAGTGAATATGGACAGGGAGGGTACACAGATACGCAGTATTTT
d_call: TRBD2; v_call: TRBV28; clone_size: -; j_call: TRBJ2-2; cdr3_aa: CASRARLAGRTGELFF; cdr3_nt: TGTGCCAGCAGGGCCCGACTAGCGGGGAGAACCGGGGAGCTGTTTTTT
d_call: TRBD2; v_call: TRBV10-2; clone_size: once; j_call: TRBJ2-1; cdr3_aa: CASHSGTSSYNEQFF; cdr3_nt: TGCGCCAGTCACTCCGGGACTAGCTCCTACAATGAGCAGTTCTTC
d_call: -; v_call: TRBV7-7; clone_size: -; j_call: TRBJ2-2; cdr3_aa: CASTLSTNTGELFF; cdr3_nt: TGTGCCAGCACTCTATCCACGAACACCGGGGAGCTGTTTTTT
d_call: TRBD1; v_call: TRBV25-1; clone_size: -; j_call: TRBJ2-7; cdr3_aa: CASSLYGTGNEQYF; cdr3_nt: TGTGCCAGCAGTTTATATGGGACAGGGAACGAGCAGTACTTC
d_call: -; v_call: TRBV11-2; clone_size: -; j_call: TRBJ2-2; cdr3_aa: CASSLVYVGGGGGGELFF; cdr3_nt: TGTGCCAGCAGCTTAGTCTATGTCGGAGGGGGCGGTGGCGGGGAGCTGTTTTTT
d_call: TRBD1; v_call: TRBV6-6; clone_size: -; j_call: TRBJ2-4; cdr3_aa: CASSWGQGAKNIQYF; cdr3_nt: TGTGCCAGCAGCTGGGGACAGGGGGCCAAAAACATTCAGTACTTC
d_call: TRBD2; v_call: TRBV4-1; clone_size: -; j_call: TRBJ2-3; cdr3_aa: CASSQELAATDTQYF; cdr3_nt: TGCGCCAGCAGCCAAGAGCTAGCGGCCACAGATACGCAGTATTTT
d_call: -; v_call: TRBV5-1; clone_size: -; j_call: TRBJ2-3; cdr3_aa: CASSLTTTDTQYF; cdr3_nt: TGCGCCAGCAGCTTGACTACCACAGATACGCAGTATTTT
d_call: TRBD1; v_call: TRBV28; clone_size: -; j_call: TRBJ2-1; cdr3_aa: CASSQVQGARSYNEQFF; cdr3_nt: TGTGCCAGCAGTCAAGTACAGGGGGCGAGATCCTACAATGAGCAGTTCTTC
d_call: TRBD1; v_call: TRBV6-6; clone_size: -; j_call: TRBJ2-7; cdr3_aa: CASSYVQGAEQYF; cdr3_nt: TGTGCCAGCAGTTACGTACAGGGGGCCGAGCAGTACTTC
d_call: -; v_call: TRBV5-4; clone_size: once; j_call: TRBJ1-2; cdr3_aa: CASSPDINYGYTF; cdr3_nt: TGTGCCAGCAGCCCCGACATTAACTATGGCTACACCTTC
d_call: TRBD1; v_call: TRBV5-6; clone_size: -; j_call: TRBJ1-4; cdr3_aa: CASSLLNQGAGNEKLFF; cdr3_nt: TGTGCCAGCAGCTTATTAAACCAGGGGGCTGGTAATGAAAAACTGTTTTTT
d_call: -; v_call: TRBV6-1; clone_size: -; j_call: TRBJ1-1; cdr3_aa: CASSGQLNTEAFF; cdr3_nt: TGTGCCAGCAGTGGACAGCTGAACACTGAAGCTTTCTTT
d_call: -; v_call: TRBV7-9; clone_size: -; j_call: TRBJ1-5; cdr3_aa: CASSREGYNQPQHF; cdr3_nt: TGTGCCAGCAGCCGTGAGGGCTACAATCAGCCCCAGCATTTT
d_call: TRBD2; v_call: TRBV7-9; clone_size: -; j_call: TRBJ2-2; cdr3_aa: CASSQTGTIGAEELFF; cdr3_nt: TGTGCCAGCAGTCAAACCGGGACTATCGGGGCCGAGGAGCTGTTTTTT
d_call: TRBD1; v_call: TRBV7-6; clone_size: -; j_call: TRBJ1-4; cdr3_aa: CASSLGQGRKLFF; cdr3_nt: TGTGCCAGCAGCCTGGGACAGGGGCGAAAACTGTTTTTT
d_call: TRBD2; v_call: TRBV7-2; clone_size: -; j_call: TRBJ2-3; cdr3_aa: CASSYQRGGDTQYF; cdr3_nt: TGTGCCAGCAGCTACCAGCGCGGGGGAGATACGCAGTATTTT
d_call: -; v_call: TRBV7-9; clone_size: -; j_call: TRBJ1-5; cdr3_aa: CASSSDGGYSNQPQHF; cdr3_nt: TGTGCCAGCAGCTCAGATGGGGGGTATAGCAATCAGCCCCAGCATTTT
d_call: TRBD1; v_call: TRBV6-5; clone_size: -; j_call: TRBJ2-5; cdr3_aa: CASRPDRGRPETQYF; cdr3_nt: TGTGCCAGCAGACCGGACAGGGGGCGTCCGGAGACCCAGTACTTC
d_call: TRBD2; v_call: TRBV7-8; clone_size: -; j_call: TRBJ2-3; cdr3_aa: CASSPRFPASGYTDTQYF; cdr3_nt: TGTGCCAGCAGCCCAAGATTCCCGGCTAGCGGGTACACAGATACGCAGTATTTT
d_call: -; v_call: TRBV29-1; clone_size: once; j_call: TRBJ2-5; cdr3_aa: CSVTRRGSRQETQYF; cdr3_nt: TGCAGCGTCACAAGGCGGGGTTCCCGACAAGAGACCCAGTACTTC
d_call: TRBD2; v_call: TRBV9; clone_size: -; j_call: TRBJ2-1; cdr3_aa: CASSEMLAGVNHEQFF; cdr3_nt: TGTGCCAGCAGCGAGATGCTAGCGGGAGTAAATCATGAGCAGTTCTTC
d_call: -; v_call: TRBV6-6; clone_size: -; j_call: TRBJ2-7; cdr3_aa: CASSRRGTYEQYF; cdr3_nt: TGTGCCAGCAGCCGACGGGGAACCTACGAGCAGTACTTC
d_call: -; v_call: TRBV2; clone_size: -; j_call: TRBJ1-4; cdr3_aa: CASTRGHNEKLFF; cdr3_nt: TGTGCCAGCACAAGGGGCCATAATGAAAAACTGTTTTTT
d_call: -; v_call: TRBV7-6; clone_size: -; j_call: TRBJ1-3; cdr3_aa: CASSSLSGNTIYF; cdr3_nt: TGTGCCAGCAGCTCCCTATCTGGAAACACCATATATTTT
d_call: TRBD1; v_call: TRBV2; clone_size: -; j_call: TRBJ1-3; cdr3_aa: CASSGQVVSAIYF; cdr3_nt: TGTGCCAGCTCGGGACAGGTTGTTAGCGCCATATATTTT
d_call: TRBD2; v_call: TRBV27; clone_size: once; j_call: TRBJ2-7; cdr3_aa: CASSYGTSSYEQYF; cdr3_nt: TGTGCCAGCAGTTATGGGACTAGCTCCTACGAGCAGTACTTC
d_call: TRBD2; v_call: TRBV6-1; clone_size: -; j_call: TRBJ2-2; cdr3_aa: CASSDRRASGGYTGELFF; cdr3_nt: TGTGCCAGCAGTGATCGACGGGCTAGCGGGGGCTACACCGGGGAGCTGTTTTTT
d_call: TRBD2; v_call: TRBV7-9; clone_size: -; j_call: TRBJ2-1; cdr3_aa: CASSWGGTSDPSNEQFF; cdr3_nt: TGTGCCAGCAGCTGGGGAGGGACTAGCGATCCGTCAAATGAGCAGTTCTTC
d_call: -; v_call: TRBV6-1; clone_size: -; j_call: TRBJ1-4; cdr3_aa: CASSGYRDKVYFNEKLFF; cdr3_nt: TGTGCCAGCAGTGGGTACCGGGACAAGGTTTACTTTAATGAAAAACTGTTTTTT
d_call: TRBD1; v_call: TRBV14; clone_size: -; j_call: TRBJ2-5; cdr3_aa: CASSLRDRSSETQYF; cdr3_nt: TGTGCCAGCAGCCTTAGGGACAGGTCATCAGAGACCCAGTACTTC
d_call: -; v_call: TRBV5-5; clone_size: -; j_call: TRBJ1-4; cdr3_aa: CASSWQDHRVEEKLFF; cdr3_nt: TGTGCCAGCAGCTGGCAAGATCACAGGGTGGAGGAAAAACTGTTTTTT
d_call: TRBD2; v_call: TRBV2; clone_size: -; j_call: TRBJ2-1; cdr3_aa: CASLDRLAGGDPSGNEQFF; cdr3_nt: TGTGCCAGCCTAGACCGACTAGCGGGGGGAGACCCCTCCGGCAATGAGCAGTTCTTC
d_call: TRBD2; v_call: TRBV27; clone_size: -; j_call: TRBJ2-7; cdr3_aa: CASSLRGDEQYF; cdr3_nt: TGTGCCAGCAGTTTACGGGGGGACGAGCAGTACTTC
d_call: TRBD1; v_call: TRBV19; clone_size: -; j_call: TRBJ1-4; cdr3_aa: CASKQGVNEKLFF; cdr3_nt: TGTGCCAGCAAACAGGGGGTAAATGAAAAACTGTTTTTT
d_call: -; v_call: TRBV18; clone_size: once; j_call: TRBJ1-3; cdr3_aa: CASSRARPNSGNTIYF; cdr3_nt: TGTGCCAGCTCACGAGCCCGTCCCAATTCTGGAAACACCATATATTTT
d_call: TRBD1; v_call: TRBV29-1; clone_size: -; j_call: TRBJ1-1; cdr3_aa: CSVESTGGTEAFF; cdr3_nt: TGCAGCGTCGAAAGTACAGGGGGCACTGAAGCTTTCTTT
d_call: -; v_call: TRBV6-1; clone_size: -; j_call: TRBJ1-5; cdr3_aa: CASSDWTARANQPQHF; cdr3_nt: TGTGCCAGCAGTGATTGGACAGCGAGGGCGAATCAGCCCCAGCATTTT
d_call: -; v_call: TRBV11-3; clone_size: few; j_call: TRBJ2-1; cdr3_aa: CASSSAGPQEGNEQFF; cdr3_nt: TGTGCCAGCAGCTCAGCCGGGCCTCAGGAGGGGAATGAGCAGTTCTTC